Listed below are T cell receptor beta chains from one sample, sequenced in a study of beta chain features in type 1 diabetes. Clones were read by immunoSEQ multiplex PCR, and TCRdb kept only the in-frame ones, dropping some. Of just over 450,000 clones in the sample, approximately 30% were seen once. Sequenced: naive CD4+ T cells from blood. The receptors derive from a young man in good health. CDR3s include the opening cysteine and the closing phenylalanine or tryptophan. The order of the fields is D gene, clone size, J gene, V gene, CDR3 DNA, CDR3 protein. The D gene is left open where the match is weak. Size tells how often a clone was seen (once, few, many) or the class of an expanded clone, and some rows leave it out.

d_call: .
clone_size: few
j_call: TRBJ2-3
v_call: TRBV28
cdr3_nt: TGTGCCAGCAGTTGGGGGGCCACAGATACGCAGTATTTT
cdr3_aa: CASSWGATDTQYF

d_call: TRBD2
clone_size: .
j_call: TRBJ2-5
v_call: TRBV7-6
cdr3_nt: TGTGCCAGCAGCTTAGTGCCTAGCGGGGAAGAGACCCAGTACTTC
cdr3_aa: CASSLVPSGEETQYF

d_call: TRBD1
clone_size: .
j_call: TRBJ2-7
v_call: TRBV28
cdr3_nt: TGTGCCAGCAGAGCCCTCGGGACAGGGGTCTACGAGCAGTACTTC
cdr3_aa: CASRALGTGVYEQYF

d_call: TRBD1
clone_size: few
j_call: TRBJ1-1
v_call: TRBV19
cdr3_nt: TGTGCCAGTAGTAGTCGGGCAGGGGGTATTACTGAAGCTTTCTTT
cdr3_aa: CASSSRAGGITEAFF

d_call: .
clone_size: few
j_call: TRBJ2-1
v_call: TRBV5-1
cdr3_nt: TGCGCCAGCAGCTTGAGCAAAACCGGTGAGCAGTTCTTC
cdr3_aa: CASSLSKTGEQFF

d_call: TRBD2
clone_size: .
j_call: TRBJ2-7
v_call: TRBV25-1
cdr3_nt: TGTGCCAGCGAGCGGGGGACCTACGAGCAGTACTTC
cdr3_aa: CASERGTYEQYF

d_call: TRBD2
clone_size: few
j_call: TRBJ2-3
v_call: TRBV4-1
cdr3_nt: TGCGCCAGCAGCCACCGCACTAGCGGTAGCACAGATACGCAGTATTTT
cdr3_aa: CASSHRTSGSTDTQYF

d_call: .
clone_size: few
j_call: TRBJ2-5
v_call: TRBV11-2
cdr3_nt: TGTGCCAGTACCAAGCGCGCAGGGGCGGAGACCCAGTACTTC
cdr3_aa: CASTKRAGAETQYF

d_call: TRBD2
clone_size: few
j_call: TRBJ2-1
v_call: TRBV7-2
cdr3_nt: TGTGCCAGCAGCCCGTCTAGCGGAACCTACAATGAGCAGTTCTTC
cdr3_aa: CASSPSSGTYNEQFF

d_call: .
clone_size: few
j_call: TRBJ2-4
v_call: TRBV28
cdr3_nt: TGTGCCAGCAGTTTACTACCGGGGACCAAAAACATTCAGTACTTC
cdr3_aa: CASSLLPGTKNIQYF

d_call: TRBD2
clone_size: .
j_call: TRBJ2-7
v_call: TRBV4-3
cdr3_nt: TGCGCCAGCAGCCAAGACATGGCGGGGGGTAGAAGGTACTTC
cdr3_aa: CASSQDMAGGRRYF

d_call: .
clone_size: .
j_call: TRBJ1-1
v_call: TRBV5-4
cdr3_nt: TGTGCCAGCAGCTTGTACGCCACTGAAGCTTTCTTT
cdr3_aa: CASSLYATEAFF

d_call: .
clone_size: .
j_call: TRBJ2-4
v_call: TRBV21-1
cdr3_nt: TGTGCCGGTCGGGCTGGCAAAAACATTCAGTACTTC
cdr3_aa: CAGRAGKNIQYF

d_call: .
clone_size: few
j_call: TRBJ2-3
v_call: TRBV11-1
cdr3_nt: TGTGCCAGCAGCTTTGGGACTTCCACGCAGTATTTT
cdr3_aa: CASSFGTSTQYF

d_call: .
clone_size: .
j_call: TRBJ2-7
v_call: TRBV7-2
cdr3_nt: TGTGCCAGCAGCTTCGACTACCAGACCTACGAGCAGTACTTC
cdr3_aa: CASSFDYQTYEQYF

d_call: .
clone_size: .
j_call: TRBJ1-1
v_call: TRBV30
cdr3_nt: TGTGCCTGGAGTTCGATAGAGACGGTGGGCACTGAAGCTTTCTTT
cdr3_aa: CAWSSIETVGTEAFF

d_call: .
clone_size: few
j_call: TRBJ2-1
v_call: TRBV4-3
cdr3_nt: TGCGCCAGCAGCCAAGTATCGTCGGGAAACAATGAGCAGTTCTTC
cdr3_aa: CASSQVSSGNNEQFF

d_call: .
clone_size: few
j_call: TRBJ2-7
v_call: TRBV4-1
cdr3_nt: TGCGCCAGCAGCAGAACAGGGCCCTACGAGCAGTACTTC
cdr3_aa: CASSRTGPYEQYF

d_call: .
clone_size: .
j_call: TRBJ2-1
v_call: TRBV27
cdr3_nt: TGTGCCAGCAGGAAATGGACAGAATACAATGAGCAGTTCTTC
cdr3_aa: CASRKWTEYNEQFF

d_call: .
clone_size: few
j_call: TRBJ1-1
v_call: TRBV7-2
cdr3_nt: TGTGCCAGCAGCTTAGCGTCCGGGACACCAAGGGGAGCTTTCTTT
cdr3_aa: CASSLASGTPRGAFF

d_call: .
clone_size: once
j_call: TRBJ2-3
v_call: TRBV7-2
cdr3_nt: TGTGCCAGCAGCTCCCAGGGGTCGCCAGATACGCAGTATTTT
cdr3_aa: CASSSQGSPDTQYF

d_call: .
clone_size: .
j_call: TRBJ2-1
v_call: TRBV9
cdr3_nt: TGTGCCAGCAGCGTATGGATAGCGGCCTCCTACAATGAGCAGTTCTTC
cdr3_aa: CASSVWIAASYNEQFF

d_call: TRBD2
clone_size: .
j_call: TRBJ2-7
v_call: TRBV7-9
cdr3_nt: TGTGCCAGCAGCGTAGCGGGAGGGACCTACGAGCAGTACTTC
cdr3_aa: CASSVAGGTYEQYF

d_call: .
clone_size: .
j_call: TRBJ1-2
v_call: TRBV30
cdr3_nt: TGTGCCTGGAGTGTAAAGGGGATCCTGCTTGGCTACACCTTC
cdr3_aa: CAWSVKGILLGYTF

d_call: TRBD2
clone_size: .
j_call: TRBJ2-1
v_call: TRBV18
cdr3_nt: TGTGCCAGCTCACCACCGATTAGGGAGGGAAGGTTCTTC
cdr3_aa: CASSPPIREGRFF

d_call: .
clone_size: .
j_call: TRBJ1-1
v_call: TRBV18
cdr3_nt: TGTGCCAGCTCACCAGCCATGAACACTGAAGCTTTCTTT
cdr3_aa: CASSPAMNTEAFF

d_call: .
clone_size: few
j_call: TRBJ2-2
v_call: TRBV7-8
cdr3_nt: TGTGCCAGCCGCAAGGCCTTCGGCGGCGGGGAGCTGTTTTTT
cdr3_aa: CASRKAFGGGELFF

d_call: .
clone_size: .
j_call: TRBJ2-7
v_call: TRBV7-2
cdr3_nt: TGTGCCAGCAGCTCGGACCTCTCCTACGAGCAGTACTTC
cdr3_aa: CASSSDLSYEQYF

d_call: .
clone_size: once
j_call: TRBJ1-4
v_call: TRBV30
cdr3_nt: TGTGCCTGGATTGACCTCGGATCCGAAAAACTGTTTTTT
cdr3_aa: CAWIDLGSEKLFF

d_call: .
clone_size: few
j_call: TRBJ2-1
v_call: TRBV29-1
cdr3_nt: TGCAGCGTTGTGGGACGGGTGGGAAACAATGAGCAGTTCTTC
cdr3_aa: CSVVGRVGNNEQFF

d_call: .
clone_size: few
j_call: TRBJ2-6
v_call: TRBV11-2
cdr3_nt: TGTGCCAGCAGCCCCTCTGGGGCCAACGTCCTGACTTTC
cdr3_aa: CASSPSGANVLTF

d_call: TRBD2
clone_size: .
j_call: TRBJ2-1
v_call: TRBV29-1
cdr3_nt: TGCAGCGTTGGGTCTAGCGGGAGGTCCCATGAGCAGTTCTTC
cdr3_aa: CSVGSSGRSHEQFF

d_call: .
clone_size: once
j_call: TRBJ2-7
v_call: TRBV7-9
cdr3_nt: TGTGCCAGCAGCTTAGTAGGGACAAGGGGTGACGAGCAGTACTTC
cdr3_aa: CASSLVGTRGDEQYF

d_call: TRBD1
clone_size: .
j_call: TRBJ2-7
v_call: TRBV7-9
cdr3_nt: TGTGCCAGCAGCTTAGCACAGGGGTACGAGCAGTACTTC
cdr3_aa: CASSLAQGYEQYF

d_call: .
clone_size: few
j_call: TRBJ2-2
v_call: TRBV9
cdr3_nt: TGTGCCAGCAGCCCCAGGCGGTCAGGGAACACCGGGGAGCTGTTTTTT
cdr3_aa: CASSPRRSGNTGELFF

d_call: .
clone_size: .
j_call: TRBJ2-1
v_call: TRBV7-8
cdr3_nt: TGTGCCAGCAGCTTCCCTAGGACTCGGGACAATGAGCAGTTCTTC
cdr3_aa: CASSFPRTRDNEQFF

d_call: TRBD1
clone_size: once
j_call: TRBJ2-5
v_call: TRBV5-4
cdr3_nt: TGTGCCAGCAGGCCAGGACAGGGCGGGGAGACCCAGTACTTC
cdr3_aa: CASRPGQGGETQYF

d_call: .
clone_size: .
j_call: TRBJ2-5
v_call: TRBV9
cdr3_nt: TGTGCCAGCAGCCCGAGAGCCCAAGAGACCCAGTACTTC
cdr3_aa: CASSPRAQETQYF

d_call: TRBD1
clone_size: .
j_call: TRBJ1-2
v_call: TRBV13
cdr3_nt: TGTGCCAGCAGCTTAGGCGACCGGGACAGTTATGGCTACACCTTC
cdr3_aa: CASSLGDRDSYGYTF

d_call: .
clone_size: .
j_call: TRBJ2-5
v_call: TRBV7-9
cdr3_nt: TGTGCCAGCTTTCAACAGGGGAGGGAGACCCAGTACTTC
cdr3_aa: CASFQQGRETQYF

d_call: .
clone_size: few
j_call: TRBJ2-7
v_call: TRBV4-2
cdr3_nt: TGTGCCAGCAGCCAAGATAGGCGGGGAACCTACGAGCAGTACTTC
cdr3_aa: CASSQDRRGTYEQYF

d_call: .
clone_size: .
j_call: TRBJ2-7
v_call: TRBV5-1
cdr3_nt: TGCGCCAGCAGCTTTAGGGTAGGGGAGCAGTACTTC
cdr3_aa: CASSFRVGEQYF

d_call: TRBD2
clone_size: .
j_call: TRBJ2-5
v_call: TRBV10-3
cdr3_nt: TGTGCCATCAGGCCTAGCGGCCCTCAAGAGACCCAGTACTTC
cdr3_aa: CAIRPSGPQETQYF

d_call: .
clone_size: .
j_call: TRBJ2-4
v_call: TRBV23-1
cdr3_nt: TGCGCCAGCGAACCCTCCTGTGGGCCAACCAAAAACATTCAGTACTTC
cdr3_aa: CASEPSCGPTKNIQYF

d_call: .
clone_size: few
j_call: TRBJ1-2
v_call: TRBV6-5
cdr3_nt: TGTGCCAGCAGTTTCCAGGGCGATGGCTACACCTTC
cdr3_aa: CASSFQGDGYTF

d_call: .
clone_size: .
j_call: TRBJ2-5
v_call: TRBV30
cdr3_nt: TGTGCCTGGAGTGTATACGGCCCCCAAGAGACCCAGTACTTC
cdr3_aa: CAWSVYGPQETQYF

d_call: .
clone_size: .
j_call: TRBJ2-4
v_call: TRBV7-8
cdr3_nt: TGTGCCAGCAGCTTAGATCACTCAGCCAAAAACATTCAGTACTTC
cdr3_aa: CASSLDHSAKNIQYF

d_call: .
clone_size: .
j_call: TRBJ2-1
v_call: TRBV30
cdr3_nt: TGTGCCTGGCGATGGGGGAGGTTGTCCCACAATGAGCAGTTCTTC
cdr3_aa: CAWRWGRLSHNEQFF

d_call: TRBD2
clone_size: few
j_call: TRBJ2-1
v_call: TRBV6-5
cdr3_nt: TGTGCCAGCAGCCGGCCGGGACTAGCATACAATGAGCAGTTCTTC
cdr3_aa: CASSRPGLAYNEQFF

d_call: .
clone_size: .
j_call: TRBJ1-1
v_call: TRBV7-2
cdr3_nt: TGTGCCAGCAGCTTAGTACAGGGAGTTACTGAAGCTTTCTTT
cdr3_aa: CASSLVQGVTEAFF

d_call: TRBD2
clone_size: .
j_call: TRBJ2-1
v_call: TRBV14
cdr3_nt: TGTGCCAGCAGCCCAAAGACTAGCGGGAGAGGTGATGAGCAGTTCTTC
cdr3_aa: CASSPKTSGRGDEQFF

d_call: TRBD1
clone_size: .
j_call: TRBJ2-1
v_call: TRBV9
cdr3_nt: TGTGCCAGCAGCGTAGGCCAGGGGGCTTACAATGAGCAGTTCTTC
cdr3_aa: CASSVGQGAYNEQFF

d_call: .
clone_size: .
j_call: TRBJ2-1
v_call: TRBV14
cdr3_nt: TGTGCCAGCAGCCGCCCACCCTTGACATTTAGCTCCTACAATGAGCAGTTCTTC
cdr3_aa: CASSRPPLTFSSYNEQFF

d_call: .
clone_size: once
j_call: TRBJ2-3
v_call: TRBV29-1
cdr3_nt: TGCAGCGTTGTACGGACTCCGACTTTCACAGATACGCAGTATTTT
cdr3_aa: CSVVRTPTFTDTQYF

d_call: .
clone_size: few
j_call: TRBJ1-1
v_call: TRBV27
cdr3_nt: TGTGCCAGCAGGGCACAGGGAGGGTCGGGCACTGAAGCTTTCTTT
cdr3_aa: CASRAQGGSGTEAFF

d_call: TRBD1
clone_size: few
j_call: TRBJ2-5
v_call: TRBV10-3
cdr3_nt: TGTGCCATCAGGTCGGACAGGGATTCGAAAGAGACCCAGTACTTC
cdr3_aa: CAIRSDRDSKETQYF

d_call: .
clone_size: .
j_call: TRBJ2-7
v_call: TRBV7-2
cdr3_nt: TGTGCCAGCAGCTTCGCCGGGGTCAAGTCAAAGCAGTACTTC
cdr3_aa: CASSFAGVKSKQYF